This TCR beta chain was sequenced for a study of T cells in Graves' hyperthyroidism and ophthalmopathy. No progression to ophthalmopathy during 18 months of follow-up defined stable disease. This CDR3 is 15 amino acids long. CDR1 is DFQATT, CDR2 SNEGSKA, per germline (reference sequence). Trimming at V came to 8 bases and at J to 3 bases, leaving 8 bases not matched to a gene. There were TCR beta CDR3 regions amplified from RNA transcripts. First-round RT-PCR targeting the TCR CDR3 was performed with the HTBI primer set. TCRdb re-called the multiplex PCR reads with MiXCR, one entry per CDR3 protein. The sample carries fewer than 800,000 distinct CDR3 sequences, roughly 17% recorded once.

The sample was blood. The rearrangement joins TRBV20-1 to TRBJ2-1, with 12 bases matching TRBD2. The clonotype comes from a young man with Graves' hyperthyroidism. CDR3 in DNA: TGCAGTTTGAACCAGGGACTAGCGGGCTACAATGAGCAGTTCTTC. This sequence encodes CSLNQGLAGYNEQFF.